This T cell receptor (beta chain) was recovered during a study of PD-1 blockade in mismatch repair-deficient tumors. The protocol was immunoSEQ multiplex PCR, while the TCRdb copy is restricted to in-frame clones and leaves out a portion. This sample has about 100,000 clones, with about four fifths found just once. The V end was cut by 6 bases, the J end by 3 bases, with 11 bases between. Germline assignment: CDR1 LNHDA and CDR2 SQIVND (reference sequence). The CDR3 totals 13 residues. The count of this clone is one. The chain employs TRBV19 and TRBJ1-1; D gene ambiguous. This specimen consisted of peripheral blood, obtained about 33 weeks after starting pembrolizumab. This sequence originates from an adult with mismatch repair-deficient cancer. CDR3 nucleotide sequence: TGTGCCAGTAGCTGGTTGGCCGACACTGAAGCTTTCTTT. It is translated as CASSWLADTEAFF.